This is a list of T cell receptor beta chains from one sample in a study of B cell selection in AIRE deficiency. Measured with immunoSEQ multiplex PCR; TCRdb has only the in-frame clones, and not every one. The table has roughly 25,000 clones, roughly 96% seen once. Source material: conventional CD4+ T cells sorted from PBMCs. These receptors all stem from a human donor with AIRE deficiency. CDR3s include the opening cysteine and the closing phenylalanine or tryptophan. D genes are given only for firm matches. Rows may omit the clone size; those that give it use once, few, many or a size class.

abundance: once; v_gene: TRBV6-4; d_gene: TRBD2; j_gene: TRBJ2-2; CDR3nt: TGTGCCAGCAGTGACCGCGGGAGCGGGACCGGGGAGCTGTTTTTT; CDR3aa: CASSDRGSGTGELFF
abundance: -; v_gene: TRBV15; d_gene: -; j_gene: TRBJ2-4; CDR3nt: TGTGCCACCAGCAGAGTTGGCTCCCCAGCCAAAAACATTCAGTACTTC; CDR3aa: CATSRVGSPAKNIQYF
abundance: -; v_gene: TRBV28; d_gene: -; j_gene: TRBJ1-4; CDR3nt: TGTGCCAGCCTCCAACCACAGGGCGGGGAAAAACTGTTTTTT; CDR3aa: CASLQPQGGEKLFF
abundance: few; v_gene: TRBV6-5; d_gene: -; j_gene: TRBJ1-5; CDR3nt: TGTGCCAGCAGTTATCAGAGGGGGAATCAGCCCCAGCATTTT; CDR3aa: CASSYQRGNQPQHF
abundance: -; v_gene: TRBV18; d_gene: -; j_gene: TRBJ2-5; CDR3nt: TGTGCCAGCTCACCGGAAGGGCCCCGGGAGACCCAGTACTTC; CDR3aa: CASSPEGPRETQYF
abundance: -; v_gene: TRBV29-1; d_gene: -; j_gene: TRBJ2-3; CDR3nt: TGCAGCGTCTCCGGGACATCCGATACGCAGTATTTT; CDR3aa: CSVSGTSDTQYF
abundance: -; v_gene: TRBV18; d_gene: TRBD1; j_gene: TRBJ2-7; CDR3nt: TGTGCCAGCTCACAAGGCGGGACAGGGATCTCCTACGAGCAGTACTTC; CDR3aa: CASSQGGTGISYEQYF
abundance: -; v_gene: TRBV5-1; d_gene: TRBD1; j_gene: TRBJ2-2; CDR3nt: TGCGCCAGCAGCTTGGGGACAGGGGGGACCGGGGAGCTGTTTTTT; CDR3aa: CASSLGTGGTGELFF
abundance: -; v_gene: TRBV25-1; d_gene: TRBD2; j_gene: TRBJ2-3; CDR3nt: TGTGCCAGCAGCGATACTAGCGGGAGTGGGGGCACAGATACGCAGTATTTT; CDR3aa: CASSDTSGSGGTDTQYF
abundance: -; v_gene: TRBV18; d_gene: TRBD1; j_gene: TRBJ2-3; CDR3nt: TGTGCCAGCTCACTGGGACAGGCTAGCACAGATACGCAGTATTTT; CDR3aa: CASSLGQASTDTQYF
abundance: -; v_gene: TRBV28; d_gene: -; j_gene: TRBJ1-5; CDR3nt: TGTGCCAGCAGTTCAGATCAGAATCAGCCCCAGCATTTT; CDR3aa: CASSSDQNQPQHF
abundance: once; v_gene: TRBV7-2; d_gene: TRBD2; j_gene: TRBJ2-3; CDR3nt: TGTGCCAGCAGCTCGTGGGCGGGAGCCCCGGATACGCAGTATTTT; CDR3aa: CASSSWAGAPDTQYF
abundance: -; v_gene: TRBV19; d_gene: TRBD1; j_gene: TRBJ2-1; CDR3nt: TGTGCCAGTATACAAACCGGGACAGGGGTTGGCAATGAGCAGTTCTTC; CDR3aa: CASIQTGTGVGNEQFF
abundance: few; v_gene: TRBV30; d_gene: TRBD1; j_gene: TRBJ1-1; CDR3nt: TGTGCCTGGGGGACAGGGAACACTGAAGCTTTCTTT; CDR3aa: CAWGTGNTEAFF
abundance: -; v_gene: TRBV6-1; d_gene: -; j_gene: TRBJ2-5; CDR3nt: TGTGCCAGCGGGAGGGGGGACCAAGAGACCCAGTACTTC; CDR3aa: CASGRGDQETQYF
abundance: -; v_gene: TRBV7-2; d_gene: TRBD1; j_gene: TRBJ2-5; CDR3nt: TGTGCCAGCAACACACCGGGACAGGTAGTGACCCAGTACTTC; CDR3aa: CASNTPGQVVTQYF
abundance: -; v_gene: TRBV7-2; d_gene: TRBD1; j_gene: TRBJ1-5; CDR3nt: TGTGCCAGCAGCTCCCGACAGGGTGGCCAGCCCCAGCATTTT; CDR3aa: CASSSRQGGQPQHF
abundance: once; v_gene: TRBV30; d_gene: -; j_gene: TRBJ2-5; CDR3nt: TGTGCCTGGACACGATGGAAGAGGAAGGAAGAGACCCAGTACTTC; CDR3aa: CAWTRWKRKEETQYF
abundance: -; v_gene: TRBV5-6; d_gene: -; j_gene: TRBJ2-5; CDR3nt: TGTGCCAGCAGCACCCTGTTGGCGCGGACGGGGCAAGAGACCCAGTACTTC; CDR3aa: CASSTLLARTGQETQYF
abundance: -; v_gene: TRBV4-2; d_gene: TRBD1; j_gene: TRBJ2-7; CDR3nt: TGTGCCAGCAGCCCCCGGGGGACAGGGGAAAAAGACTACGAGCAGTACTTC; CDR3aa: CASSPRGTGEKDYEQYF
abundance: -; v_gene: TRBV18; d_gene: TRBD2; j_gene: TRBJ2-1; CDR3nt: TGTGCCAGCTCACCAGGGACTAGGGACAATGAGCAGTTCTTC; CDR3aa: CASSPGTRDNEQFF
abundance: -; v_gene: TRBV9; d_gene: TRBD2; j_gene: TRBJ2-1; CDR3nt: TGTGCCAGCAGCGCGGGACTAGCGGGAGGGCCTGAGCAGTTCTTC; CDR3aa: CASSAGLAGGPEQFF
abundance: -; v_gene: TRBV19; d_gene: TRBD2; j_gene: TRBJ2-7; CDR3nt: TGTGCCAGTAGTCAGTCGGGGGGGGAGAACTCCTACGAGCAGTACTTC; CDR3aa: CASSQSGGENSYEQYF
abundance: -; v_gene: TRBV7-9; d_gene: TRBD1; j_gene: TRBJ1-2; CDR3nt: TGTGCCAGCAGCCCCGGACAGGGGGCCTATGGCTACACCTTC; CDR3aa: CASSPGQGAYGYTF
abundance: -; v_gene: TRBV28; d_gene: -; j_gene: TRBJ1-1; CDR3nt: TGTGCCAGCATTTGGGGGGGAGGGGCCACTGAAGCTTTCTTT; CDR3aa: CASIWGGGATEAFF
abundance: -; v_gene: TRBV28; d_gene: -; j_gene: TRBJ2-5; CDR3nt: TGTGCCAGCAGGGTTAGCGGTCAAGAGACCCAGTACTTC; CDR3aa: CASRVSGQETQYF
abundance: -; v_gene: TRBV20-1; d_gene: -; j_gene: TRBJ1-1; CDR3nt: TGCAGTGCTAGGACAATGGGCTTAGCTTTCTTT; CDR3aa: CSARTMGLAFF
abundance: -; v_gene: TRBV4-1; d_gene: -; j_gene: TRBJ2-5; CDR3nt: TGCGCCAGCAGCCGTAGTCCCGTCGAGACCCAGTACTTC; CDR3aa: CASSRSPVETQYF
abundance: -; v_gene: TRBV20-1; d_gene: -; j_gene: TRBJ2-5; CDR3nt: TGCAGTGCCCAAGAGACCCAGTACTTC; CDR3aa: CSAQETQYF
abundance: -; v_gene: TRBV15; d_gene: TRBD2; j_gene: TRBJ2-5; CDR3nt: TGTGCCACCAGCAGGGGACTAGGGTGGGAAGAGACCCAGTACTTC; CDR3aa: CATSRGLGWEETQYF
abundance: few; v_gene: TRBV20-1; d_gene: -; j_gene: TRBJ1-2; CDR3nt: TGCAGTGCTAGAGAGGACTATGGCTACACCTTC; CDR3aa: CSAREDYGYTF
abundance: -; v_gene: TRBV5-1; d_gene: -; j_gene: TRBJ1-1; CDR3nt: TGCGCCAGCAGCTTGGTACAGCCAAAACTCACTGAAGCTTTCTTT; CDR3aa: CASSLVQPKLTEAFF
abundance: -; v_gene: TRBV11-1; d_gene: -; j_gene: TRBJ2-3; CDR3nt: TGTGCCAGCAGCTCACGGAGGGCCATGGCAGATACGCAGTATTTT; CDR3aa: CASSSRRAMADTQYF
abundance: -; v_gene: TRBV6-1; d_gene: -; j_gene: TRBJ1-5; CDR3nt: TGTGCCAGCAGCCAGGTCGGTAGTAATCAGCCCCAGCATTTT; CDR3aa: CASSQVGSNQPQHF
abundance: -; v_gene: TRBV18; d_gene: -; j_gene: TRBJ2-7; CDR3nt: TGTGCCAGCTCACAGAAGAACAGGGACGAGCAGTACTTC; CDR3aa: CASSQKNRDEQYF
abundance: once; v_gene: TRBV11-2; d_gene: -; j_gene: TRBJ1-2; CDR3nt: TGCGCCAGCAGCTTAGAAGGATATGGCTACACCTTC; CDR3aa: CASSLEGYGYTF
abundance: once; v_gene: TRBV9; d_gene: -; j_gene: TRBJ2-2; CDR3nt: TGTGCCAGCAGCGTAGCTCATACCGGGGAGCTGTTTTTT; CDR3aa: CASSVAHTGELFF
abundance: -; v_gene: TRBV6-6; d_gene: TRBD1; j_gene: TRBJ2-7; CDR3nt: TGTGCCAGCAGTTACGACTCCAGGGGGTTGTACGAGCAGTACTTC; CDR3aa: CASSYDSRGLYEQYF
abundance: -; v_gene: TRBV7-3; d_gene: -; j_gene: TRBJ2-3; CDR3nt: TGTGCCAGCAGCTTACATTCCCCCCATTCAGATACGCAGTATTTT; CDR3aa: CASSLHSPHSDTQYF
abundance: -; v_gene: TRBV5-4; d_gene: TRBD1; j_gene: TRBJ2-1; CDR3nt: TGTGCCAGCAGCCTCCGAGACAGGGATCACAATGAGCAGTTCTTC; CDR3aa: CASSLRDRDHNEQFF
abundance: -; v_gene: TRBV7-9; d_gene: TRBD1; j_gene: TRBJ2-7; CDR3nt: TGTGCCAGCAGCCCAACCGACAGGGGGGTTTACGAGCAGTACTTC; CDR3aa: CASSPTDRGVYEQYF
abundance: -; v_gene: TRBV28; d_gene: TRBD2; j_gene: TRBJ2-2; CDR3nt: TGTGCCAGCAGGGCTAGCGGGAGTGGTACCGGGGAGCTGTTTTTT; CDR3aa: CASRASGSGTGELFF
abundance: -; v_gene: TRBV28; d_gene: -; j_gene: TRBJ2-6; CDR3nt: TGTGCCAGCCTATCCTGGGGTTCTGGGGCCAACGTCCTGACTTTC; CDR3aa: CASLSWGSGANVLTF
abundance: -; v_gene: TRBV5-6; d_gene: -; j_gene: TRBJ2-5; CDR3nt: TGTGCCAGCAGCTGGTTGTACCAAGAGACCCAGTACTTC; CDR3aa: CASSWLYQETQYF
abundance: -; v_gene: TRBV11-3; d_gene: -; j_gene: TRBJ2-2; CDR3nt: TGTGCCAGCAGCTTAGAAGGAGGCTCGGTCGGGGAGCTGTTTTTT; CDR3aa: CASSLEGGSVGELFF
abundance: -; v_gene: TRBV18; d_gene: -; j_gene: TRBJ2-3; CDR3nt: TGTGCCAGCTCACCTGGCAGGGCAGATACGCAGTATTTT; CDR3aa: CASSPGRADTQYF
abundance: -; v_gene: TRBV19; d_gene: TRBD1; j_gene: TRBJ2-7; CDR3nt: TGTGCCAGTAACTTCTTTAGGGGGCTAACCTACGAGCAGTACTTC; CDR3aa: CASNFFRGLTYEQYF
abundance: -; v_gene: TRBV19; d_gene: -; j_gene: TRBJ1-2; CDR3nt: TGTGCCAGTAGTATAATGAGAGGGGACTCCTACACCTTC; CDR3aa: CASSIMRGDSYTF
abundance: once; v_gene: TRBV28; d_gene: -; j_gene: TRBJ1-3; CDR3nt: TGTGCCAGCAGTTCCGCCGGGACTGGTGGAAACACCATATATTTT; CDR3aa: CASSSAGTGGNTIYF